This T cell receptor beta chain was sequenced during a study of blood T cell repertoires in COVID-19. Study-level background: Collection of acute and convalescent COVID-19 samples took place in the United States, Italy and Spain.

The table came from immunoSEQ multiplex PCR; TCRdb's copy has only in-frame clones and leaves some out. In the table there are about 500,000 clones, about 85% of which are singletons. V lost 5 bases, J lost 0 bases, and 13 bases lay in between. The germline V gene encodes CDR1 SEHNR and CDR2 FQNEAQ (reference sequence). The CDR3 extends over 15 amino acids. The sample was PBMCs or T cells enriched from blood (not recorded which). The rearrangement links TRBV7-9 to TRBJ1-1; tentatively, D is TRBD1 (6 bases). This receptor was obtained from a young woman who had recovered from COVID-19. The CDR3 DNA is TGTGCCAGCAGCCTGACAGGCCGGGTGAACACTGAAGCTTTCTTT. It yields the protein CASSLTGRVNTEAFF. Together with reference TRBV7-9 and TRBJ1-1, the CDR3 gives the full variable domain: DTGVSQNPRHKITKRGQNVTFRCDPISEHNRLYWYRQTLGQGPEFLTYFQNEAQLEKSRLLSDRFSAERPKGSFSTLEIQRTEQGDSAMYLCASSLTGRVNTEAFFGQGTRLTVV.